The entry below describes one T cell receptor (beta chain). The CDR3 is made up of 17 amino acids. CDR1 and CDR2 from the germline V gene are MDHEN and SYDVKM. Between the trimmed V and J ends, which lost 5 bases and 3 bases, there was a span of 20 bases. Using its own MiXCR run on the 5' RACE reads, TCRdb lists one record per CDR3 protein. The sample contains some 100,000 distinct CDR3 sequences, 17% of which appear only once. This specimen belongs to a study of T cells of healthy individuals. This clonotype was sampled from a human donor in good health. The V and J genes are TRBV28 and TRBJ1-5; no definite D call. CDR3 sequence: CASSPTPAGLNNQPQHF. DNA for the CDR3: TGTGCCAGCAGTCCTACCCCGGCGGGATTGAACAATCAGCCCCAGCATTTT.